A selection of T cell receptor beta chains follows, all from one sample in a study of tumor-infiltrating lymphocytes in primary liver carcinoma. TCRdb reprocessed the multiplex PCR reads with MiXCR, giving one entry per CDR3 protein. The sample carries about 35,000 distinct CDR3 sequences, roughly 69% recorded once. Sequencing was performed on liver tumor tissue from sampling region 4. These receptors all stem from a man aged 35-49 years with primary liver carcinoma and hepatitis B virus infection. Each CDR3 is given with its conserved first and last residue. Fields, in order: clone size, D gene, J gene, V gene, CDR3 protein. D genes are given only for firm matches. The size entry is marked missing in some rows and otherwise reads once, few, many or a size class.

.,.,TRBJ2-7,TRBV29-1,CSAMTHGTCTPYEQYF
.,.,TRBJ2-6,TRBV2,CASRMRNITSSGANVRTF
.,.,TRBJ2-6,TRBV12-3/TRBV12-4,CASSRTRLVPGRAFGANAMTF
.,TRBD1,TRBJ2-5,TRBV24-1,CVTSTGYFETQYF
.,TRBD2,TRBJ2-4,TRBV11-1,CACSFPRTSRTKNIQYF
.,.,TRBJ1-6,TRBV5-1,CASSDSLRAHNSPLHF
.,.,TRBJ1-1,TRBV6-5,CASSRGETEAFF
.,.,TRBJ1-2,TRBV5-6,CTSGSGKSGYTF
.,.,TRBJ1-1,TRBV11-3,CASGLDHTETFF
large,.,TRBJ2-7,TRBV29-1,CSVDTGYVDEQYF
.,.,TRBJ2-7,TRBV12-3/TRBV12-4,CARSLWGQGRSYEQYF